Sequencing of this T cell receptor beta chain was carried out in a study of T cell responses to AZD1222 COVID-19 vaccine. This table comes from immunoSEQ multiplex PCR, and its TCRdb copy is limited to in-frame clones, with some not included. The sample holds tens of thousands of clones, 80% to 90% seen once. General study points: Vaccine-associated CD4 TCRs spanned spike, dominant at 160-218 and 743-854.

Worth noting for this clone: Its antigen is as yet unknown.

The CDR3 is 12 amino acids. Germline V gene data show CDR1 as SGHAT and CDR2 as FQNNGV. Trimming removed 5 bases from V and 10 bases from J, with 12 bases in between. The material was peripheral blood, obtained on day 0 of AZD1222 vaccination. The genes are TRBV11-2 and TRBJ2-1; a weak D match, TRBD1 (6 bases). The TCR originated in an adult in good health. CDR3 amino acids: CASSLSRGEQFF. CDR3 nucleotides: TGTGCCAGCAGCCTATCTAGGGGGGAGCAGTTCTTC.